Below are 8 T cell receptor beta chains sequenced from a single sample in a study of glioma-infiltrating T cells after dendritic cell vaccination. The assay was immunoSEQ multiplex PCR, and TCRdb's table has in-frame clones only and misses some. Of 85,000 to 110,000 clones listed, about four fifths are singletons. The material was blood, obtained before dendritic cell vaccination. These receptors all come from a human donor with glioblastoma.

This chain links TRBV30 with TRBJ2-1, with TRBD1 matching over 9 bases. The ends lost 7 bases at V and 4 bases at J; junction bases unmatched: 8. Germline CDR1 reads GTSNPN; CDR2 reads SVGIG (reference sequence). This CDR3 has 14 amino acids. CDR3 loop: CASPGDRAYNEQFF. The DNA of the CDR3 is TGTGCCTCCCCGGGGGACAGGGCTTACAATGAGCAGTTCTTC. The entire variable domain, with the rest obtained from reference TRBV30 and TRBJ2-1, is as follows: SQTIHQWPATLVQPVGSPLSLECTVEGTSNPNLYWYRQAAGRGLQLLFYSVGIGQISSEVPQNLSASRPQDRQFILSSKKLLLSDSGFYLCASPGDRAYNEQFFGPGTRLTVL.

The chain couples TRBV11-2 to TRBJ2-7; 7 bases map to TRBD2. This CDR3 spans 15 amino acids. The trim removed 2 bases at V and 4 bases at J, leaving 8 bases unmatched. Germline V lookup: CDR1 SGHAT, CDR2 FQNNGV. The CDR3 spells CASSLLGGKLYEQYF. CDR3 bases: TGTGCCAGCAGCTTACTGGGGGGGAAGTTATACGAGCAGTACTTC.

On this clone itself: At one end the junction does not follow the germline gene, possibly because of a read error. The sample contains more than one DNA sequence encoding this CDR3. The gene calls are TRBV5-4 and TRBJ1-6; unclear D gene. This CDR3 region has 17 residues. From germline, CDR1 is SGHNT and CDR2 YYREEE (reference sequence). CDR3: CASSLKPGPTYNSPLHF. The CDR3, as DNA: TGTGCCAGCAGCTTGAAACCTGGGCCCACCTATAATTCCCCCCTCCACTTT.

The CDR3 sequence is CASSLALGGETQYF. CDR3 DNA sequence: TGTGCCAGCAGCTTAGCGCTGGGGGGGGAGACCCAGTACTTC. The chain has TRBV7-2 and TRBJ2-5; 7 nucleotides match TRBD2. This CDR3 is 14 amino acids long. Germline CDR1 is SGHTA and CDR2 is FQGNSA. The trim removed 0 bases at V and 5 bases at J, leaving 3 bases unmatched.

CDR3 in DNA: TGTGCCAGCTCACCACCTCTTCCCTGGACCCAGTACTTC. This gives the protein CASSPPLPWTQYF. The rearrangement links TRBV18 to TRBJ2-5; D ambiguous. The germline gives CDR1 KGHSH, CDR2 LQKENI. The V gene lost 0 bases and the J gene lost 7 bases, with 9 bases spanning the gap. The CDR3 has 13 amino acids.

The rearrangement links TRBV11-3 to TRBJ1-1; D is unclear. The V and J ends lost 1 base and 4 bases respectively, with 7 bases between them. This CDR3 is 13 amino acids long. Looked up from germline, CDR1 is SGHNT and CDR2 is YENEEA. The CDR3 here is CASSLVSGTEAFF. Here the CDR3 DNA reads TGTGCCAGCAGCTTAGTATCGGGCACTGAAGCTTTCTTT. The variable domain in full, with the rest retrieved from reference TRBV11-3 and TRBJ1-1, is EAGVVQSPRYKIIEKKQPVAFWCNPISGHNTLYWYLQNLGQGPELLIRYENEEAVDDSQLPKDRFSAERLKGVDSTLKIQPAELGDSAVYLCASSLVSGTEAFFGQGTRLTVV.

This clone was seen once. The V and J genes are TRBV7-9 and TRBJ2-5, with TRBD2 as a possible D gene (6 bases). The length of the CDR3 is 15 residues. The V gene lost 1 base and the J gene lost 5 bases, with 14 bases spanning the gap. In germline, CDR1 is SEHNR, CDR2 FQNEAQ (reference sequence). This chain's CDR3 is CASSLVGDFLETQYF. CDR3 DNA: TGTGCCAGCAGCTTAGTCGGGGACTTTCTCGAGACCCAGTACTTC.

The chain employs TRBV11-3 and TRBJ2-7; TRBD1 aligns across 9 bases. Germline CDR1 is SGHNT and CDR2 is YENEEA. V gave up 10 bases and J gave up 5 bases; unmatched junction bases: 9. The CDR3 has 13 amino acids. CDR3 residues: CATSQGANNEQYF. DNA for the CDR3: TGTGCCACCTCACAGGGGGCGAATAACGAGCAGTACTTC.